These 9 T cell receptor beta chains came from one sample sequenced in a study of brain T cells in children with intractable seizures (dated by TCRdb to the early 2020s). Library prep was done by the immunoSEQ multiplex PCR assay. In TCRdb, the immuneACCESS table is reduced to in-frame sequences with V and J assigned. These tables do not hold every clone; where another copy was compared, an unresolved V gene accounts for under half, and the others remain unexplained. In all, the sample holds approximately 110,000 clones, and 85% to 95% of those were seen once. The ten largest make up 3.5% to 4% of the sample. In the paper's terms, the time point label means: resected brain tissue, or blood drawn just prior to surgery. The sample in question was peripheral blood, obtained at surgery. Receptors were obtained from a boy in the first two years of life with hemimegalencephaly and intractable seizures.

Here the CDR3 reads CATQGALAGGLNEQFF. The CDR3 nucleotides read TGTGCCACTCAGGGCGCTTTAGCGGGAGGGCTTAATGAGCAGTTCTTC. This chain uses TRBV24-1 with TRBJ2-1; 11 positions match TRBD2. This CDR3 has 16 residues. Germline CDR1 is KGHDR and CDR2 is SFDVKD. With V trimmed by 10 bases and J by 7 bases, 14 bases remained unmatched.

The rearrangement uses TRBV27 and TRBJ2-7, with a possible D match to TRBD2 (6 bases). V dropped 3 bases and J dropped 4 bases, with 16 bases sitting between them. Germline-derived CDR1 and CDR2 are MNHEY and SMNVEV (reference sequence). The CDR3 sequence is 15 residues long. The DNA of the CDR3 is TGTGCCAGCAGTTTGGTACCTGGAGGGAGGTACGAGCAGTACTTC. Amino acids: CASSLVPGGRYEQYF.

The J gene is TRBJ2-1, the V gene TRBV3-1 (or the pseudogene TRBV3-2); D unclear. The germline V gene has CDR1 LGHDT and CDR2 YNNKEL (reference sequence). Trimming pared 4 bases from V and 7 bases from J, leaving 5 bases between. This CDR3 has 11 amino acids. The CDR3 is CASSLINEQFF. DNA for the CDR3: TGTGCCAGCAGCCTAATAAATGAGCAGTTCTTC.

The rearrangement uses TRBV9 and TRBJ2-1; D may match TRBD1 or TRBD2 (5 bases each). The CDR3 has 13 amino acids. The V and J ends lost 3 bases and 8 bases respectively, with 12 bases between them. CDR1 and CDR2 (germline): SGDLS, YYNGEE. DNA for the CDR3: TGTGCCAGCAGCGCCACTAGAGGGGATGAGCAGTTCTTC. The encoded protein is CASSATRGDEQFF.

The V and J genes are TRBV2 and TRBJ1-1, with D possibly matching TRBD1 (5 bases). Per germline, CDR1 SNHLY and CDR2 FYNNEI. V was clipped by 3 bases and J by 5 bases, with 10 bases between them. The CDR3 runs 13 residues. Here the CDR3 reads CASSDLGETEAFF. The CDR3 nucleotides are TGTGCCAGCAGTGACTTGGGGGAGACTGAAGCTTTCTTT.

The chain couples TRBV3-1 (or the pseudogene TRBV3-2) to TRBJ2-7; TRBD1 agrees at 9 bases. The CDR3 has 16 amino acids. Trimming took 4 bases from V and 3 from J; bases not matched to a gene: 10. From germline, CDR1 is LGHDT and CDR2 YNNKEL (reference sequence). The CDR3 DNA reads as TGTGCCAGCAGCCGGACACCCACGGGACAGGGCTACGAGCAGTACTTC. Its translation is CASSRTPTGQGYEQYF.

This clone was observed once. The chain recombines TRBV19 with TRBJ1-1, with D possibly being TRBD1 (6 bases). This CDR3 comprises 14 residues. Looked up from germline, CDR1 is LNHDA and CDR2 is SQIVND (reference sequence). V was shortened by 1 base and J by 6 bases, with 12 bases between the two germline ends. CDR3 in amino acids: CASSIVGGAAEAFF. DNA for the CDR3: TGTGCCAGTAGTATAGTGGGGGGGGCCGCTGAAGCTTTCTTT. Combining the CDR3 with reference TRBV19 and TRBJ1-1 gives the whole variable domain DGGITQSPKYLFRKEGQNVTLSCEQNLNHDAMYWYRQDPGQGLRLIYYSQIVNDFQKGDIAEGYSVSREKKESFPLTVTSAQKNPTAFYLCASSIVGGAAEAFFGQGTRLTVV.

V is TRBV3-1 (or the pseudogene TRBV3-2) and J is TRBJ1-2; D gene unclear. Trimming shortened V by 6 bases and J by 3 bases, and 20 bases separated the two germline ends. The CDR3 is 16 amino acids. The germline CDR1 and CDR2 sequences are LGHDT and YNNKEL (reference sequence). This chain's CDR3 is CASSLTLGSAYYGYTF. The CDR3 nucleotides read TGTGCCAGCAGTCTAACCTTGGGGAGCGCGTACTATGGCTACACCTTC.

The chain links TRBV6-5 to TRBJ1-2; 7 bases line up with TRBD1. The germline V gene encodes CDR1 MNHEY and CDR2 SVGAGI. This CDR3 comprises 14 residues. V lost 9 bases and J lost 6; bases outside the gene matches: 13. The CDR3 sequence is CASHRGGWVDGYTF. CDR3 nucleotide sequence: TGTGCCAGTCATCGAGGGGGCTGGGTGGATGGCTACACCTTC.